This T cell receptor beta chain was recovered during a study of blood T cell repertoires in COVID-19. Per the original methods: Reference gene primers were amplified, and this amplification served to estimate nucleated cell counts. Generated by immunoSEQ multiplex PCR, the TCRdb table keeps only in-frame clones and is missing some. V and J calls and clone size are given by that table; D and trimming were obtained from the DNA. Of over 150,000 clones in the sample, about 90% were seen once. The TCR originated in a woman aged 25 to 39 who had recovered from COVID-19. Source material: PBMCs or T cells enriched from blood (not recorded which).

CDR3 residues: CASSQVFDTEAFF. CDR3 DNA sequence: TGTGCCAGTTCCCAGGTCTTTGACACTGAAGCTTTCTTT. V and J are TRBV6-5 and TRBJ1-1, with D unresolved. The CDR3 runs to 13 residues. Germline V gene sequence: CDR1 MNHEY, CDR2 SVGAGI. V was clipped by 9 bases and J by 3 bases, with 14 bases between them.